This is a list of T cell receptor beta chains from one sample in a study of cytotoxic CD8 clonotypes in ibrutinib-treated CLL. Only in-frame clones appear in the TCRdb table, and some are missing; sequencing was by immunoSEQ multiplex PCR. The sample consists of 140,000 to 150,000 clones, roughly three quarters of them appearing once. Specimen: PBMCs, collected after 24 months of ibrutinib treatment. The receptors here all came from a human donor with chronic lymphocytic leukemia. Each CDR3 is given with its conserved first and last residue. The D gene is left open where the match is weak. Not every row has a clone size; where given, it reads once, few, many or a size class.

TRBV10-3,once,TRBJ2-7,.,TGTGCCATCAGTGAGTCGGGCCGCTCCTACGAGCAGTACTTC,CAISESGRSYEQYF
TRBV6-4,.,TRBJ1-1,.,TGTGCCAGCAGTGACTCGGGGAGAGGGGGCACTGAAGCTTTCTTT,CASSDSGRGGTEAFF
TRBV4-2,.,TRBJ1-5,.,TGTGCCAGCAGCCAAGATCCTGGCAGGGCCAATCAGCCCCAGCATTTT,CASSQDPGRANQPQHF
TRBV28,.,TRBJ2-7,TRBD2,TGTGCCAGCAGCACTAGCGGGGGGGCCTACGAGCAGTACTTC,CASSTSGGAYEQYF
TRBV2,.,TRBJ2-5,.,TGTGCCAGCGGCGGGAAAGAGACCCAGTACTTC,CASGGKETQYF
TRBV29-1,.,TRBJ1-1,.,TGCAGCGCCGCGTGGGACTTGAACACTGAAGCTTTCTTT,CSAAWDLNTEAFF
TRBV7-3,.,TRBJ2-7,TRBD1,TGTGCCAGCAGCCGGGACAGGGGGCACGAGCAGTACTTC,CASSRDRGHEQYF
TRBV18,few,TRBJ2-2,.,TGTGCCAGCTCACGGGCGTGGACTTCCAACACCGGGGAGCTGTTTTTT,CASSRAWTSNTGELFF
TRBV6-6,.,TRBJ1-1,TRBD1,TGTGCCAGCACCCCCGAACAGGGGGCGAACACTGAAGCTTTCTTT,CASTPEQGANTEAFF
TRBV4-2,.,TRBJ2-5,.,TGTGCCAGCAGCCAAGATAACGGGGGAGGGGGGACCCAGTACTTC,CASSQDNGGGGTQYF
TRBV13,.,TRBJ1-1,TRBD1,TGTGCCAGCAGCCCTACGGGACAGGGGACCACTGAAGCTTTCTTT,CASSPTGQGTTEAFF
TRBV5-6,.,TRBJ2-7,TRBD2,TGTGCCAGCAGCCCCTGGACTAGCGGTGCCTACGAGCAGTACTTC,CASSPWTSGAYEQYF
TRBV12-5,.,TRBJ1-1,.,TGTGCTAGTGGGACAGCCAACACTGAAGCTTTCTTT,CASGTANTEAFF
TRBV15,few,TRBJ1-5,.,TGTGCCACCAGCGGCCCATCGGTGGGGGAGGACTATAGCAATCAGCCCCAGCATTTT,CATSGPSVGEDYSNQPQHF
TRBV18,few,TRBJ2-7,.,TGTGCCAGCTCACCCCCCCCCGACCCCTACGAGCAGTACTTC,CASSPPPDPYEQYF
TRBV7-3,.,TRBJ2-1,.,TGTGCCAGCAGCCTCCCTGGGGGTGAGCAGTTCTTC,CASSLPGGEQFF
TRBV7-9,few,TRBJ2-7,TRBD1,TGTGCCAGCAGCCCGGGGGACAGGGGTTACGAGCAGTACTTC,CASSPGDRGYEQYF
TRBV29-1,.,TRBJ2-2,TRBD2,TGCAGCGTTTCCGGGACTAGCGGAGATCCGAACACCGGGGAGCTGTTTTTT,CSVSGTSGDPNTGELFF
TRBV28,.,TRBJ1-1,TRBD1,TGTGCCAGCAGTTCAAGACAGGGAGCGCGGGGCACTGAAGCTTTCTTT,CASSSRQGARGTEAFF
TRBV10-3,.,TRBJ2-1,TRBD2,TGTGCCACACGGACTAGCGGCGGAAATGAGCAGTTCTTC,CATRTSGGNEQFF